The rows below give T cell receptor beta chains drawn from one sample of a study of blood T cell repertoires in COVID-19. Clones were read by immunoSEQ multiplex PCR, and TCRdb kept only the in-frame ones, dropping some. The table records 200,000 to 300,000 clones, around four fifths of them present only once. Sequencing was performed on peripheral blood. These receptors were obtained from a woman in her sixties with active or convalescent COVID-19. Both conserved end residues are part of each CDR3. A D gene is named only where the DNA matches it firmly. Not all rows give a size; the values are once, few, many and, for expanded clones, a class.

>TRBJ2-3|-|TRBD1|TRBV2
TGTGCCAGCAGTGTTGACGACAGGGTTTCAGATACGCAGTATTTT
CASSVDDRVSDTQYF
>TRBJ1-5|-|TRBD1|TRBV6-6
TGTGCCAGCAGGGAGACGACAGGGGGGGTTCAGCCCCAGCATTTT
CASRETTGGVQPQHF
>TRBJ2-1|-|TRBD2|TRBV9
TGTGCCAGCAGCGGACGCCGGACTAGCGTTGACAATGAGCAGTTCTTC
CASSGRRTSVDNEQFF
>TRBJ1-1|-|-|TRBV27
TGTGCCAGCAGTTTACGGGGCACAGGGCCCACTGAAGCTTTCTTT
CASSLRGTGPTEAFF
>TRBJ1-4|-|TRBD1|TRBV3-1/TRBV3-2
TGTGCCAGCAGCCCCGGGACAGGGTACGAAAAACTGTTTTTT
CASSPGTGYEKLFF
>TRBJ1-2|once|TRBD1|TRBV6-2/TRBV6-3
TGTGCCAGCAGCCGGGACAGCTCTAACTATGGCTACACCTTC
CASSRDSSNYGYTF
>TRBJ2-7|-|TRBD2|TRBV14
TGTGCCAGCAGCCAAGGATGGACTAGCGGGACAGAGCAGTACTTC
CASSQGWTSGTEQYF
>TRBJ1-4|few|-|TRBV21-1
TGTGCCAGCAGCAAATGGGATGGGACAGGGGGCTCAAGCAGAGAAAAACTGTTTTTT
CASSKWDGTGGSSREKLFF
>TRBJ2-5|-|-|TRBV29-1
TGCAGCGTCTCCCAGGGTATAGAGACCCAGTACTTC
CSVSQGIETQYF
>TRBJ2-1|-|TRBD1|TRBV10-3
TGTGCCAGCCGGACAGGGCCCATCAATGAGCAGTTCTTC
CASRTGPINEQFF
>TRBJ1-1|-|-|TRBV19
TGTGCCAGTAGTATCTGGGGGGGAACTGAAGCTTTCTTT
CASSIWGGTEAFF
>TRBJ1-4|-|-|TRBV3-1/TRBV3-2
TGTGCCAGCAGCCAAGCTGCTAATGAAAAACTGTTTTTT
CASSQAANEKLFF
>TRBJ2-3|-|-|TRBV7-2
TGTGCCAGCAGCTTAGCCAGGGATCTGGCAGATACGCAGTATTTT
CASSLARDLADTQYF
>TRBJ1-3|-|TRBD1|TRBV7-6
TGTGCCAGCAGCTCTCGGACAGGGAACTCTGGAAACACCATATATTTT
CASSSRTGNSGNTIYF
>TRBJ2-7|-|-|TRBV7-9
TGTGCCAGCAGCTTAGACAGCCTACTCGAGCAGTACTTC
CASSLDSLLEQYF
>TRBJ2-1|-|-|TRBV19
TGTGCCAGTAGTTCCACAGGGGAGGTACTCAACAATGAGCAGTTCTTC
CASSSTGEVLNNEQFF
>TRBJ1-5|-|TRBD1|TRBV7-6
TGTGCCAGCAGCTTACGTCCACAGGGGGCTTATGCTGATCAGCCCCAGCATTTT
CASSLRPQGAYADQPQHF
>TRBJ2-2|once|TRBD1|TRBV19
TGTGCCAGTAGTATTGGGGCAGGGGGCGACACCGGGGAGCTGTTTTTT
CASSIGAGGDTGELFF
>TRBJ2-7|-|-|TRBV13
TGTGCCAGCAGCTTGTTTGGAGGGGACCCGGGCGAGCAGTACTTC
CASSLFGGDPGEQYF
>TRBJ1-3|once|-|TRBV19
TGTGCCAGTAGTATAGCTTACAGGGAATCTGGAAACACCATATATTTT
CASSIAYRESGNTIYF
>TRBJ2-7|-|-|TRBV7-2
TGTGCCAGCAGCTCACGCGTAATCCACGAGCAGTACTTC
CASSSRVIHEQYF
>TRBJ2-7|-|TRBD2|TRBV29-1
TGCAGCGCTCTTCGGACTAGCGGGAGGCGAAGCTCCTACGAGCAGTACTTC
CSALRTSGRRSSYEQYF
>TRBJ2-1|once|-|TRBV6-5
TGTGCCAGCAGTCCAAGCTATGAGCAGTTCTTC
CASSPSYEQFF
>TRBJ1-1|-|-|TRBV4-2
TGTGCCAGCAGCCCCTTTGGGGGGTCGAGCACTGAAGCTTTCTTT
CASSPFGGSSTEAFF
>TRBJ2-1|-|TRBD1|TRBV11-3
TGTGCCAGCAGCCACGAATGGGGACAGGGGGCCTACAATGAGCAGTTCTTC
CASSHEWGQGAYNEQFF
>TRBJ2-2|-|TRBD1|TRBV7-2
TGTGCCAGCAGATCCGGGACAGGGGAACCCGGGGAGCTGTTTTTT
CASRSGTGEPGELFF
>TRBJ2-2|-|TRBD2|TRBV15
TGTGCCACCAGCAGAGGGGGGGGATGGGTCACCGGGGAGCTGTTTTTT
CATSRGGGWVTGELFF
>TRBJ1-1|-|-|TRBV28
TGTGCCAGCAGTCCCCGAGGTCCTGGGGCCAACACTGAAGCTTTCTTT
CASSPRGPGANTEAFF
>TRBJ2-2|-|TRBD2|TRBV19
TGTGCCACCATGATAGCGGGGGGACCGACGAACACCGGGGAGCTGTTTTTT
CATMIAGGPTNTGELFF
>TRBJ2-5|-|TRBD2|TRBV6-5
TGTGCCAGCAGCCCCCGGGGAGGGCAAGAGACCCAGTACTTC
CASSPRGGQETQYF
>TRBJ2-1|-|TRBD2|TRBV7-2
TGTGCCAGCAGCTTATGGTCTAGCGGGGGCGATGAGCAGTTCTTC
CASSLWSSGGDEQFF
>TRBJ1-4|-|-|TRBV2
TGTGCCAGCAATCTCGGGAGTAGGGAAAAACTGTTTTTT
CASNLGSREKLFF
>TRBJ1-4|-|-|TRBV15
TGTGCCACCAGCAGAGATCCTACCGGTAATGAAAAACTGTTTTTT
CATSRDPTGNEKLFF
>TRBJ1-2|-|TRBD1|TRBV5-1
TGCGCCAGCAGCTCGACAGGGGAGGATGGCTACACCTTC
CASSSTGEDGYTF
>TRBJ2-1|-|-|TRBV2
TGTGCCAGCAGTGACCGACAGGTTACTGAGCAGTTCTTC
CASSDRQVTEQFF
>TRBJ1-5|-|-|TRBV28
TGTGCCAGCAGGCCGCCTAACTACAATCAGCCCCAGCATTTT
CASRPPNYNQPQHF
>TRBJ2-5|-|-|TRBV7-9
TGTGCCAGCAGCTTAAGAACAGGGCAAGAGACCCAGTACTTC
CASSLRTGQETQYF
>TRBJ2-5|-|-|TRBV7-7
TGTGCTAGCAGCGCCTCCGTAGGGGGATCAAAAGAGACCCAGTACTTC
CASSASVGGSKETQYF
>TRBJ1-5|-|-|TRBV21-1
TGTGCCAGCAGCAAACCGGACAGGGTAAGCAATCAGCCCCAGCATTTT
CASSKPDRVSNQPQHF
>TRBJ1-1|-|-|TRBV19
TGTGCCAGTGCGGCCAGGTGGGGGCGCGGTGAAGCTTTCTTT
CASAARWGRGEAFF
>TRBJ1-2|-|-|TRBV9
TGTGCCAGCAGCGTATCCTCAGATAACTATGGCTACACCTTC
CASSVSSDNYGYTF
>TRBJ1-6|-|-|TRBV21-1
TGTGCCAGCAGCATACGCACGGGGTGTGGGTCCTATAATTCACCCCTCCACTTT
CASSIRTGCGSYNSPLHF
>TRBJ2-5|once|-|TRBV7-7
TGTGCTAGCAGCTTACAGGGCGACTTGACCCAGTACTTC
CASSLQGDLTQYF
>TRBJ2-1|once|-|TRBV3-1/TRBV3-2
TGTGCCAGCAGCATACGACAGGAGATCTACAATGAGCAGTTCTTC
CASSIRQEIYNEQFF
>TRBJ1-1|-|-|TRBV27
TGTGCCAGCAGTTTCCACACAGCGGGCACTGAAGCTTTCTTT
CASSFHTAGTEAFF
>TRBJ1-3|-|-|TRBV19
TGTGCCAGTAGTCCGAGACTGAACTCTGGAAACACCATATATTTT
CASSPRLNSGNTIYF
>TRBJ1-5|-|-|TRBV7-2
TGTGCCAGCAGCTTAGATTCAGGGCAGGGTCAGCCCCAGCATTTT
CASSLDSGQGQPQHF